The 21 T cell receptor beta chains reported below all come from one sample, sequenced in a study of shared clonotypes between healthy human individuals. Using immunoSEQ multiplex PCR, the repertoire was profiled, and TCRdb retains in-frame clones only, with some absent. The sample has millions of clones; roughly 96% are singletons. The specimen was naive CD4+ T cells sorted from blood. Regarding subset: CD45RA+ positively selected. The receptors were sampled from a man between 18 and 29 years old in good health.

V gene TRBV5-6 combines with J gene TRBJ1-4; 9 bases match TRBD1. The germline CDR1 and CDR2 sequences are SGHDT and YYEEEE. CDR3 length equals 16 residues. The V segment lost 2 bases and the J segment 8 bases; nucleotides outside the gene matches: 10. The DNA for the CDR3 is TGTGCCAGCAGCTTAAGGTGGCGGGACAGGGAGGAAAAACTGTTTTTT. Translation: CASSLRWRDREEKLFF.

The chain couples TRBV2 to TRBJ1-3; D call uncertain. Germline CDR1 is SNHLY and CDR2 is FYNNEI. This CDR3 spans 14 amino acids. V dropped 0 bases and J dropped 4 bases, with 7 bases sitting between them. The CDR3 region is CASSEAGGGNTIYF. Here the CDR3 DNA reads TGTGCCAGCAGTGAAGCAGGAGGCGGAAACACCATATATTTT.

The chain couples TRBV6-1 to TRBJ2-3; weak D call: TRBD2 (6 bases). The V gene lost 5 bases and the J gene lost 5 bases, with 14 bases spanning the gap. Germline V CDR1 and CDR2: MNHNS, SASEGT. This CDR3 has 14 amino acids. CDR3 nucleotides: TGTGCCAGCAGTCCTACTAGCTCCTTAGATACGCAGTATTTT. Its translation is CASSPTSSLDTQYF.

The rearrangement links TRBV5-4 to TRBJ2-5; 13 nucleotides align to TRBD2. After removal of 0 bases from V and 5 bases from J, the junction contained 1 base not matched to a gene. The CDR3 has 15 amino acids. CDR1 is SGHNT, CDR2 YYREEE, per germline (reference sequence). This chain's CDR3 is CASSLEGLAGETQYF. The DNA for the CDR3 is TGTGCCAGCAGCTTGGAGGGACTAGCGGGGGAGACCCAGTACTTC.

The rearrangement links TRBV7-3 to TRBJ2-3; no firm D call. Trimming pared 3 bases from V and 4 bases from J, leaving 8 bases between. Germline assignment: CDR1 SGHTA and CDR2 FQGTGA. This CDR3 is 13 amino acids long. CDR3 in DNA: TGTGCCAGCAGCTTCTCAGGTTCAGATACGCAGTATTTT. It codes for CASSFSGSDTQYF. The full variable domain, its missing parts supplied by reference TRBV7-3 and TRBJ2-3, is GAGVSQTPSNKVTEKGKYVELRCDPISGHTALYWYRQSLGQGPEFLIYFQGTGAADDSGLPNDRFFAVRPEGSVSTLKIQRTERGDSAVYLCASSFSGSDTQYFGPGTRLTVL.

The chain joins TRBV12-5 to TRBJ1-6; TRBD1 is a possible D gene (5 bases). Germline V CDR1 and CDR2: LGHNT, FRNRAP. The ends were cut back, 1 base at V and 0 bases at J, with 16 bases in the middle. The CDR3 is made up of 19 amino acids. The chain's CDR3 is CASGLAQKTAGSYNSPLHF. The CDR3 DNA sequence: TGTGCTAGTGGTTTGGCTCAGAAGACAGCGGGCTCCTATAATTCACCCCTCCACTTT. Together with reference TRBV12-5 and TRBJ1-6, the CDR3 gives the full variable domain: DARVTQTPRHKVTEMGQEVTMRCQPILGHNTVFWYRQTMMQGLELLAYFRNRAPLDDSGMPKDRFSAEMPDATLATLKIQPSEPRDSAVYFCASGLAQKTAGSYNSPLHFGNGTRLTVT.

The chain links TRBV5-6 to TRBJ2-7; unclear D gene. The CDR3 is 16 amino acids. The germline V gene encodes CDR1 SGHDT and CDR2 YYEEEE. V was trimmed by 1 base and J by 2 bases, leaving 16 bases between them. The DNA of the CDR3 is TGTGCCAGCAGCTTGAGGTCCATCGTTGGGACCTACGAGCAGTACTTC. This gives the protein CASSLRSIVGTYEQYF.

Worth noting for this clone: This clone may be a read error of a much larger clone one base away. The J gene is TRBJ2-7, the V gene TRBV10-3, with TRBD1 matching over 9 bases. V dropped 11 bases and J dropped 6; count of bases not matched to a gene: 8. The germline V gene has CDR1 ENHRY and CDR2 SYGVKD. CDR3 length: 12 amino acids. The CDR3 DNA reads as TGTGCCGCCACACAGGGGGCGGGCGAGCAGTACTTC. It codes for CAATQGAGEQYF.

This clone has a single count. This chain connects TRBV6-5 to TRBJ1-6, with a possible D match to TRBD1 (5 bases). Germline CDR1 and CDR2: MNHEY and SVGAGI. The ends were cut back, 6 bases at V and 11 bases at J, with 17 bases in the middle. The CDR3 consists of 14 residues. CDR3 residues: CASSDGGSQTPLHF. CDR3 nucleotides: TGTGCCAGCAGCGACGGGGGAAGTCAGACACCCCTCCACTTT.

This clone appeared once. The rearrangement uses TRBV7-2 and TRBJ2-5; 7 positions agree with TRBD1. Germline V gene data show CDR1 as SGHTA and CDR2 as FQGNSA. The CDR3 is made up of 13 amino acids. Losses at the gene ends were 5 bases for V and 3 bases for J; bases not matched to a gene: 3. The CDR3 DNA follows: TGTGCCAGCAGCGTTGGGACAGAAGAGACCCAGTACTTC. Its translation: CASSVGTEETQYF.

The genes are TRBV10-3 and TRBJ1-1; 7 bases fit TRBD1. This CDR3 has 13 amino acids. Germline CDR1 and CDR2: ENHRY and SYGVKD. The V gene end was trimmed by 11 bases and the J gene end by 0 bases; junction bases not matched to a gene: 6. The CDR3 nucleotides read TGTGCCGGTGCAGGGGGGCTGAACACTGAAGCTTTCTTT. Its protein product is CAGAGGLNTEAFF.

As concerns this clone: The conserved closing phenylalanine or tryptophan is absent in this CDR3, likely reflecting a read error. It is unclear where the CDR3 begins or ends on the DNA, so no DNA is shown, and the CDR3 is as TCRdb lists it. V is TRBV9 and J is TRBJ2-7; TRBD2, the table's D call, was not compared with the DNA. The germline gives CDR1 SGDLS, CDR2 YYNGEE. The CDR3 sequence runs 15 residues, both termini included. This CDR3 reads CASSTWSLAGGTVDI.

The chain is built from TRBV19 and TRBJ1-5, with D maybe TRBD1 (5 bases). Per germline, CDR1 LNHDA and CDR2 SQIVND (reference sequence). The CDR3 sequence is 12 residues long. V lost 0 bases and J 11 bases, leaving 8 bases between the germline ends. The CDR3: CASSIEGGSQHF. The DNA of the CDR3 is TGTGCCAGTAGTATAGAGGGGGGGTCCCAGCATTTT.

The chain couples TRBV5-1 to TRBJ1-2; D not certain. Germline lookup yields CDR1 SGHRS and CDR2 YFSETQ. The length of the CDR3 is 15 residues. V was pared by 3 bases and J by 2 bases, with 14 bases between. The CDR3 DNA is TGCGCCAGCAGCTACAACGGGGATTTGAACTATGGCTACACCTTC. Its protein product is CASSYNGDLNYGYTF.

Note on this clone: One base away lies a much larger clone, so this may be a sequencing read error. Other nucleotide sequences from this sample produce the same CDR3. The CDR3 sequence: CASSQEQGNTEAFF. In DNA, the CDR3 is TGCGCCAGCAGCCAAGAGCAGGGGAACACTGAAGCTTTCTTT. The V call is TRBV4-3, the J call TRBJ1-1; the D gene is possibly TRBD1 (5 bases). The germline gives CDR1 LGHNA, CDR2 YSLEER. Trimming pared 0 bases from V and 1 base from J, leaving 6 bases between. The CDR3 is 14 residues long.

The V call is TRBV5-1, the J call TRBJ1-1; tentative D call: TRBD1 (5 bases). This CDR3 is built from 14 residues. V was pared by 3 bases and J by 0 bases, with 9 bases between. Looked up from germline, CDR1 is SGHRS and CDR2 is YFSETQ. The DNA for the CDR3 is TGCGCCAGCAGCTATGACAGCTTGAACACTGAAGCTTTCTTT. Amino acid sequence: CASSYDSLNTEAFF.

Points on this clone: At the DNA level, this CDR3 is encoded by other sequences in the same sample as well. The CDR3 sequence is CASSLVSGDYGYTF. DNA for the CDR3: TGTGCCAGCAGCTTAGTTTCAGGTGACTATGGCTACACCTTC. This sequence joins TRBV7-2 and TRBJ1-2; no definite D call. Per the germline V gene, CDR1 is SGHTA and CDR2 is FQGNSA. The CDR3 has 14 residues. V gave up 1 base and J gave up 3 bases, with 9 bases separating them.

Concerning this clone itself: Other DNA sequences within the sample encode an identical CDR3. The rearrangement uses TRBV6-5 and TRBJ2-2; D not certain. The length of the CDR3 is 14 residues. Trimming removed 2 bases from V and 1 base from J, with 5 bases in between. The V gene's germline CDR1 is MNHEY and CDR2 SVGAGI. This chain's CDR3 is CASSYGRNTGELFF. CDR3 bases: TGTGCCAGCAGTTACGGCCGGAACACCGGGGAGCTGTTTTTT.

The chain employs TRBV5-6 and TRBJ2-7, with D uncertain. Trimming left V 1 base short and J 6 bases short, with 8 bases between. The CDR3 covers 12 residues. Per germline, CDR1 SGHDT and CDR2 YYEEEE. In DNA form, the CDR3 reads TGTGCCAGCAGCTTGCTAGGATTCGAGCAGTACTTC. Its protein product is CASSLLGFEQYF.

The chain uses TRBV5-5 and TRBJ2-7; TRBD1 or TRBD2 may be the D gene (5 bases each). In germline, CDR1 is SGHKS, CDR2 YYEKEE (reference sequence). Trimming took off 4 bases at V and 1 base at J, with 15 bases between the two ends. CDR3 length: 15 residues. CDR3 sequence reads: CASSRQGGGSYEQYF. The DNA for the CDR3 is TGTGCCAGCAGCAGGCAGGGTGGGGGTTCCTACGAGCAGTACTTC.

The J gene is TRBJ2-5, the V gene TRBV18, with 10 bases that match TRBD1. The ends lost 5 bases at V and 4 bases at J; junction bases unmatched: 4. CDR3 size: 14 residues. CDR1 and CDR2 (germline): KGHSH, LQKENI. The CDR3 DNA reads TGTGCCAGCTCAAGACAGGGGGCGCGAGAGACCCAGTACTTC. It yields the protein CASSRQGARETQYF.